The 17 T cell receptor beta chains reported below all come from one sample, sequenced in a study of shared clonotypes between healthy human individuals. Generated by immunoSEQ multiplex PCR, the TCRdb table keeps only in-frame clones and is missing some. This table has 760,000 or so clones, 95% to 97% appearing once. Terminally differentiated effector memory CD45RA+ cells were left out of the naive CD8 fraction, which was CD45RO-negative and positively selected for CCR7. Source material: naive CD8+ T cells sorted from blood. The receptors here all came from a man aged 25 to 45 in good health.

The chain recombines TRBV10-1 with TRBJ2-3; D may correspond to TRBD1 or TRBD2 (5 bases each). Trimming took off 4 bases at V and 2 bases at J, with 16 bases between the two ends. Germline lookup yields CDR1 WNHNN and CDR2 SYGVQD (reference sequence). There are 16 residues in the CDR3. CDR3 loop: CASSASGPGLTDTQYF. The CDR3 DNA is TGCGCCAGCAGTGCGTCGGGACCGGGCCTCACAGATACGCAGTATTTT.

This chain joins TRBV7-9 and TRBJ2-1; 13 bases are a match to TRBD2. The CDR3 is 18 residues long. V was clipped by 5 bases and J by 3 bases; unmatched bases: 10. The germline V gene encodes CDR1 SEHNR and CDR2 FQNEAQ (reference sequence). In DNA form, the CDR3 reads TGTGCCAGCAGCCTCGGGACTAGCGGGACCCTTTTCTACAATGAGCAGTTCTTC. Its protein product is CASSLGTSGTLFYNEQFF.

The V gene is TRBV4-1, the J gene TRBJ2-3; D may be TRBD2 (6 bases). The length of the CDR3 is 16 residues. Trimming removed 1 base at V and 6 bases at J, with 17 bases between. Germline V CDR1 and CDR2: MGHRA, YSYEKL. CDR3 in DNA: TGCGCCAGCAGCCAAGTAGCGGTCCGTTCCTGGGATACGCAGTATTTT. Encoded protein: CASSQVAVRSWDTQYF.

This clone was found once. V usage is TRBV7-8 and J usage is TRBJ2-2; D ambiguous. Trimming took off 5 bases at V and 7 bases at J, with 8 bases between the two ends. Germline V gene sequence: CDR1 SGHVS, CDR2 FQNEAQ. This CDR3 comprises 12 residues. The CDR3 DNA sequence: TGTGCCAGCAGCGGGGATGACGGGGAGCTGTTTTTT. Translated: CASSGDDGELFF.

This chain links TRBV7-2 with TRBJ2-1, with 8 positions matching TRBD2. This CDR3 spans 15 amino acids. J lost 4 bases, V lost 2 bases, and 4 bases had no gene match. Germline V gene sequence: CDR1 SGHTA, CDR2 FQGNSA. This CDR3 is CASSLSGSGYNEQFF. The CDR3 DNA follows: TGTGCCAGCAGCTTAAGCGGGAGCGGGTACAATGAGCAGTTCTTC.

The rearrangement uses TRBV29-1 and TRBJ2-7, with TRBD2 identical over 7 bases. CDR3 size: 14 residues. V lost 3 bases, J lost 1 base, and 6 bases stayed unmatched. The germline CDR1 and CDR2 sequences are SQVTM and ANQGSEA. The CDR3 sequence: CSVESAGESYEQYF. CDR3 sequence (DNA): TGCAGCGTTGAGAGTGCGGGGGAGTCCTACGAGCAGTACTTC.

The chain is built from TRBV28 and TRBJ2-2; TRBD1 aligns across 9 bases. Germline V CDR1 and CDR2: MDHEN, SYDVKM. J was trimmed by 9 bases and V by 5 bases; bases with no gene match: 7. This CDR3 has 14 residues. The CDR3 sequence is CASSPGTGLWELFF. CDR3 DNA: TGTGCCAGCAGTCCCGGGACAGGGTTATGGGAGCTGTTTTTT.

The chain carries TRBV29-1 and TRBJ1-2; 7 positions match TRBD1. This CDR3 spans 14 amino acids. Germline V gene lookup returns CDR1 SQVTM and CDR2 ANQGSEA. The ends lost 7 bases at V and 6 bases at J; junction bases unmatched: 14. The CDR3 bases are TGCAGCGATTCAGGGGGGCAGGTGGACGATGGCTACACCTTC. Protein sequence: CSDSGGQVDDGYTF.

The genes are TRBV2 and TRBJ2-2; 9 bases map to TRBD2. The CDR3 has 16 residues. The junction had 10 bases not matched to a gene; V was cut back by 10 bases and J by 1 base. Germline CDR1 reads SNHLY; CDR2 reads FYNNEI. The CDR3 DNA follows: TGTGCCACCCTCTCCCCACTAGCGGGGAACACCGGGGAGCTGTTTTTT. It encodes CATLSPLAGNTGELFF. The full variable domain, completed using reference TRBV2 and TRBJ2-2, is EPEVTQTPSHQVTQMGQEVILRCVPISNHLYFYWYRQILGQKVEFLVSFYNNEISEKSEIFDDQFSVERPDGSNFTLKIRSTKLEDSAMYFCATLSPLAGNTGELFFGEGSRLTVL.

The chain has TRBV4-3 and TRBJ1-1; D is unresolved. Germline V gene lookup returns CDR1 LGHNA and CDR2 YSLEER. The CDR3 has 15 amino acids. Trimming took 4 bases from V and 1 from J, leaving 13 bases between them. The CDR3 DNA follows: TGCGCCAGCAGCCGTAATCTCGACTGGAACACTGAAGCTTTCTTT. Protein: CASSRNLDWNTEAFF.

This chain connects TRBV2 to TRBJ1-1; D perhaps matches TRBD1 (6 bases). Germline V CDR1 and CDR2: SNHLY, FYNNEI. The CDR3 has 16 residues. Trimming took 6 bases from V and 3 from J, leaving 20 bases between them. The chain's CDR3 is CASSSRTDILDTEAFF. In DNA, the CDR3 is TGTGCCAGCAGCTCTCGGACAGATATATTGGACACTGAAGCTTTCTTT. Combining the CDR3 with reference TRBV2 and TRBJ1-1 gives the whole variable domain EPEVTQTPSHQVTQMGQEVILRCVPISNHLYFYWYRQILGQKVEFLVSFYNNEISEKSEIFDDQFSVERPDGSNFTLKIRSTKLEDSAMYFCASSSRTDILDTEAFFGQGTRLTVV.

The V gene is TRBV7-9, the J gene TRBJ2-6; TRBD1 agrees at 12 bases. There are 18 residues in the CDR3. Germline loops: CDR1 SEHNR, CDR2 FQNEAQ (reference sequence). V lost 3 bases and J lost 4; bases outside the gene matches: 7. Written as DNA, the CDR3 is TGTGCCAGCAGCTTCCGGGACAGGGGGCGCCCCGGGGCCAACGTCCTGACTTTC. Translation gives CASSFRDRGRPGANVLTF.

The CDR3 sequence: CASSLGGRNTEAFF. CDR3 coding DNA: TGTGCCAGCAGCTTGGGCGGGCGGAACACTGAAGCTTTCTTT. The chain employs TRBV5-6 and TRBJ1-1; D unclear. Trimming stripped 0 bases from V and 1 base from J, with 7 bases between. CDR1 is SGHDT and CDR2 is YYEEEE in the germline V gene. The CDR3 contains 14 residues.

The rearrangement uses TRBV5-1 and TRBJ2-7; TRBD2 matches at 12 bases. Looked up from germline, CDR1 is SGHRS and CDR2 is YFSETQ. V gave up 4 bases and J gave up 4 bases; unmatched junction bases: 3. This CDR3 spans 14 amino acids. The CDR3 loop reads CASSQTSGSYEQYF. The CDR3, as DNA: TGCGCCAGCAGCCAGACTAGCGGGAGTTACGAGCAGTACTTC.

The chain links TRBV28 to TRBJ1-5; possibly TRBD1 for D (5 bases). The CDR3 spans 16 residues. Trimming pared 3 bases from V and 3 bases from J, leaving 15 bases between. The V gene's germline CDR1 is MDHEN and CDR2 SYDVKM. In DNA, the CDR3 is TGTGCCAGCAGTTTGACTATAACAGGTTACAATCAGCCCCAGCATTTT. Translating it yields CASSLTITGYNQPQHF.

This clone has only one observation. This sequence joins TRBV29-1 and TRBJ2-7, with 8 bases fitting TRBD1. CDR3 size: 13 residues. V was pared by 5 bases and J by 3 bases, with 6 bases of the junction left unmatched. CDR1 is SQVTM and CDR2 is ANQGSEA in the germline V gene. For the CDR3, the DNA is TGCAGCGTTAGGACAGGGTTGGGCTACGAGCAGTACTTC. Translation gives CSVRTGLGYEQYF.

This sequence joins TRBV9 and TRBJ2-1, with 8 bases lining up with TRBD2. The CDR3 length is 16 residues. Trimming took 5 bases from V and 4 from J; bases not matched to a gene: 11. Germline V gene data show CDR1 as SGDLS and CDR2 as YYNGEE. CDR3: CASSLRSGKKYNEQFF. The DNA of the CDR3 is TGTGCCAGCAGTCTCCGTAGCGGGAAGAAGTACAATGAGCAGTTCTTC. Together with reference TRBV9 and TRBJ2-1, the CDR3 gives the full variable domain: DSGVTQTPKHLITATGQRVTLRCSPRSGDLSVYWYQQSLDQGLQFLIQYYNGEERAKGNILERFSAQQFPDLHSELNLSSLELGDSALYFCASSLRSGKKYNEQFFGPGTRLTVL.